This T cell receptor (beta chain) came from a study of blood T cells in healthy people across ages. Study-wide results and caveats: The authors considered diversity estimates from one million T cells to be underestimates. Getting older went along with TCR beta diversity per million T cells dropping roughly linearly.

Next came a second PCR, run for about 6 to 12 cycles, which used a sample-barcoded 5' primer along with a J-beta primer mix. One entry per CDR3 protein results from TCRdb running MiXCR on the 5' RACE reads. The sample gives 1.5 million to 2 million distinct CDR3 sequences, 28% of which show up once; 7.7% is in the top ten. This clonotype was detected many times. The antigen remains undetermined. V lost 2 bases and J lost 3, with 13 bases in between. The CDR3 is 15 residues long. CDR1 and CDR2 (germline): SGHAT, FQNNGV. The rearrangement links TRBV11-2 to TRBJ2-5; D remains ambiguous. This TCR was sampled from a woman in her thirties in good health. Sequencing input: blood. As DNA, the CDR3 is TGTGCCAGCAGCTTACTGTGGTCAGACGAAGAGACCCAGTACTTC. This encodes CASSLLWSDEETQYF.